Here is one TCR beta chain with its context. The antigen is not known. This CDR3 is built from 16 residues. Trimming cost V 7 bases and J 7 bases; bases outside gene matches: 14. The data were taken from a study of T cell responses to AZD1222 COVID-19 vaccine. Study observations and caveats: After two AZD1222 doses, spike-specific TCR breadth and depth rose versus day 0. Reportedly, close to half of spike-specific TCRs are directed against unmutated variant regions.

Produced via immunoSEQ multiplex PCR; TCRdb's table is partial and in-frame only. Of under 140,000 clones in the sample, roughly four fifths were seen once. V gene TRBV23-1 combines with J gene TRBJ2-7; TRBD1 aligns across 12 bases. TRBV23-1 is an ORF; its function is uncertain. This specimen was peripheral blood, taken on day 0 of AZD1222 vaccination. The receptor's source is an adult in good health. The CDR3 DNA reads TGCGCCAGCACGCTAATCCCGGGACAGGGGGCAGGAGAGCAGTACTTC. Translating gives CASTLIPGQGAGEQYF.